A selection of T cell receptor beta chains follows, all from one sample in a study of blood T cell repertoires in COVID-19. The assay was immunoSEQ multiplex PCR, and TCRdb's table has in-frame clones only and misses some. The sample gives about 250,000 clones, roughly 80% of which show up once; about 9% is in the top ten. Sequenced: peripheral blood. The receptors here all came from an older man with acute or convalescent COVID-19. The CDR3 runs from the conserved cysteine through the conserved F or W. Fields, in order: CDR3 protein, CDR3 DNA, clone size, J gene, V gene, D gene. A D gene is named only where the DNA matches it firmly. Clone size is shown for a subset of rows, as once, few, many or a class of expanded clone.

CDR3aa: CASSEPGQGLYEQYF
CDR3nt: TGCGCCAGCAGTGAGCCGGGACAGGGTCTTTACGAGCAGTACTTC
abundance: few
j_gene: TRBJ2-7
v_gene: TRBV10-1
d_gene: TRBD1

CDR3aa: CASSPDRVSYNEQFF
CDR3nt: TGTGCCAGCTCACCGGACAGGGTCTCCTACAATGAGCAGTTCTTC
abundance: NA
j_gene: TRBJ2-1
v_gene: TRBV18
d_gene: TRBD1

CDR3aa: CASSLDGTGGVYEQYF
CDR3nt: TGCGCCAGCAGCTTGGACGGGACAGGGGGCGTATACGAGCAGTACTTC
abundance: NA
j_gene: TRBJ2-7
v_gene: TRBV5-1
d_gene: TRBD1

CDR3aa: CATSAWAVAGGTGELFF
CDR3nt: TGTGCCACCAGTGCATGGGCCGTAGCGGGAGGCACCGGGGAGCTGTTTTTT
abundance: many
j_gene: TRBJ2-2
v_gene: TRBV24-1
d_gene: TRBD2

CDR3aa: CASSYSNDRGYEQYF
CDR3nt: TGTGCCAGCAGTTACTCGAATGACAGGGGCTACGAGCAGTACTTC
abundance: NA
j_gene: TRBJ2-7
v_gene: TRBV6-5
d_gene: TRBD1

CDR3aa: CASSSGTGVVGNSPLHF
CDR3nt: TGTGCCAGCAGTTCCGGGACAGGGGTCGTTGGGAATTCACCCCTCCACTTT
abundance: NA
j_gene: TRBJ1-6
v_gene: TRBV28
d_gene: TRBD1

CDR3aa: CASKNRGSPGELFF
CDR3nt: TGTGCCAGTAAGAACAGGGGGTCCCCCGGGGAGCTGTTTTTT
abundance: NA
j_gene: TRBJ2-2
v_gene: TRBV19
d_gene: TRBD1

CDR3aa: CASSRDILSGNTIYF
CDR3nt: TGTGCCAGCAGCCGCGACATTCTCTCTGGAAACACCATATATTTT
abundance: once
j_gene: TRBJ1-3
v_gene: TRBV6-5
d_gene: NA

CDR3aa: CASSGTTQATNEKLFF
CDR3nt: TGTGCCAGCAGTGGGACGACACAGGCAACTAATGAAAAACTGTTTTTT
abundance: NA
j_gene: TRBJ1-4
v_gene: TRBV6-1
d_gene: NA

CDR3aa: CASSLSSTGGLRAYEQYF
CDR3nt: TGTGCCAGCAGTTTGTCCTCCACGGGGGGGCTGAGGGCCTACGAGCAGTACTTC
abundance: once
j_gene: TRBJ2-7
v_gene: TRBV27
d_gene: TRBD2

CDR3aa: CAGTSPSNYGYTF
CDR3nt: TGTGCCGGGACATCCCCATCTAACTATGGCTACACCTTC
abundance: NA
j_gene: TRBJ1-2
v_gene: TRBV30
d_gene: NA

CDR3aa: CATSVQGPTGELFF
CDR3nt: TGTGCCACCAGTGTTCAGGGCCCCACCGGGGAGCTGTTTTTT
abundance: NA
j_gene: TRBJ2-2
v_gene: TRBV24-1
d_gene: NA

CDR3aa: CASTLPGPPYEQYF
CDR3nt: TGTGCCAGCACCCTCCCGGGTCCCCCCTACGAGCAGTACTTC
abundance: few
j_gene: TRBJ2-7
v_gene: TRBV28
d_gene: NA

CDR3aa: CASSLLGGAHNEKLFF
CDR3nt: TGTGCCAGCAGCCTCCTTGGAGGGGCCCATAATGAAAAACTGTTTTTT
abundance: NA
j_gene: TRBJ1-4
v_gene: TRBV11-2
d_gene: NA

CDR3aa: CASSQVNPNYGYTF
CDR3nt: TGTGCCAGCAGCCAAGTAAATCCTAACTATGGCTACACCTTC
abundance: NA
j_gene: TRBJ1-2
v_gene: TRBV14
d_gene: NA

CDR3aa: CASNRGRGLPEAFF
CDR3nt: TGTGCCAGCAACCGGGGCAGGGGCCTCCCTGAAGCTTTCTTT
abundance: NA
j_gene: TRBJ1-1
v_gene: TRBV2
d_gene: NA

CDR3aa: CASSLAGGKITGELFF
CDR3nt: TGTGCCAGCAGCTTAGCGGGCGGGAAGATCACCGGGGAGCTGTTTTTT
abundance: once
j_gene: TRBJ2-2
v_gene: TRBV7-9
d_gene: NA